What follows are 8 T cell receptor beta chains derived from one specimen sequenced in a study of T cell clonality in common variable immunodeficiency. The table came from immunoSEQ multiplex PCR; TCRdb's copy has only in-frame clones and leaves some out. Listed for the sample are about 42,000 clones, none seen a single time. Sequences were obtained from peripheral blood mononuclear cells. All receptors come from a person aged 18-70 years in good health.

This clone has just a few counts. Sequencing ends 3 residues short of the CDR3 end; the germline J gene provides the rest. The V call is TRBV18, the J call TRBJ1-2; 10 bases line up with TRBD1. CDR1 and CDR2 (germline): KGHSH, LQKENI. The length of the CDR3 is 13 residues. This chain's CDR3 is CASSLGQGYDYTF. The CDR3 DNA, read in part, is TGTGCCAGCTCTTTGGGACAGGGGTACGAC.

This clone was seen more than once but under ten times. The CDR3 goes on 3 residues after the read ends, and that part is filled in from the germline J gene. The chain combines TRBV29-1 with TRBJ2-7; the match to TRBD1 covers 9 bases. Germline CDR1 reads SQVTM; CDR2 reads ANQGSEA. J was trimmed by 4 bases and V by 3 bases; bases with no gene match: 7. The CDR3 consists of 14 residues. CDR3 protein: CSVEMGTGLYEQYF. CDR3 DNA (partial): TGCAGCGTTGAGATGGGGACAGGGTTGTACGAG.

This clone was seen repeatedly, ten times or more. The observed sequence ends 3 residues before the CDR3 terminus, with the missing tail filled in from the germline J gene. The V gene is TRBV7-8, the J gene TRBJ1-5; 7 nucleotides agree with TRBD1. The CDR3 runs to 13 residues. Unmatched junction bases numbered 0, after V lost 3 bases and J lost 4 bases. The germline CDR1 and CDR2 sequences are SGHVS and FQNEAQ. CDR3 sequence: CASSLTGNQPQHF. The DNA read from the CDR3 is TGTGCCAGCAGCTTGACAGGGAATCAGCCC.

This clone showed up many times. The CDR3 end falls 3 residues outside the read, so it is completed with the germline J gene. The chain couples TRBV20-1 to TRBJ2-5; D remains ambiguous. The CDR3 length is 12 residues. V was trimmed by 6 bases and J by 1 base, leaving 9 bases between them. The V gene's germline CDR1 is DFQATT and CDR2 SNEGSKA (reference sequence). CDR3 DNA, as far as it was read: TGCAGTGCCAGTTATTTCCAAGAGACC. Amino acid sequence: CSASYFQET. The entire CDR3 protein reads CSASYFQETQYF.

This clone was counted at least ten times. The read ends 3 residues before the CDR3 terminus; that terminus is restored from the germline J gene. This chain links TRBV19 with TRBJ1-2, with TRBD1 identical over 7 bases. V lost 5 bases to trimming and J lost 5 bases; unmatched junction nucleotides: 11. The CDR3 length is 15 residues. CDR1 is LNHDA and CDR2 is SQIVND in the germline V gene (reference sequence). Incomplete CDR3 DNA: TGTGCCAGTAGTTCACCGGACAGGCGGAATTATGGC. As protein: CASSSPDRRNYG. The entire CDR3 is CASSSPDRRNYGYTF.

This clone has at least ten counts. The sequence runs out 3 residues before the end of the CDR3; the remainder is reconstructed from the germline J gene. This sequence joins TRBV5-1 and TRBJ2-7, with TRBD1 identical over 9 bases. Germline values: CDR1 SGHRS, CDR2 YFSETQ. The ends lost 0 bases at V and 1 base at J; junction bases unmatched: 5. The CDR3 contains 16 residues. CDR3 residues: CASSLDTGTGSYEQYF. Incomplete CDR3 DNA: TGCGCCAGCAGCTTGGACACCGGGACAGGGTCCTACGAG.

This clone came up many times. The sequence runs out 3 residues before the end of the CDR3; the remainder is reconstructed from the germline J gene. The chain joins TRBV5-1 to TRBJ1-6, with D possibly TRBD1 on 5 matching bases. The CDR3 sequence is 15 residues long. V dropped 1 base and J dropped 10 bases, with 15 bases sitting between them. Germline CDR1 reads SGHRS; CDR2 reads YFSETQ. The CDR3 bases that were read are TGCGCCAGCAGCTTGTTAGGGGCCGCGGAGTCACCC. This encodes CASSLLGAAESP. The full CDR3 is CASSLLGAAESPLHF.

This clone has ten or more counts. The read terminates 3 residues before the CDR3 end, so the remaining end is supplied by the germline J gene. This chain uses TRBV20-1 with TRBJ2-1, with 8 bases lining up with TRBD2. Germline-derived CDR1 and CDR2 are DFQATT and SNEGSKA (reference sequence). This CDR3 is 13 amino acids long. This CDR3 is CSATGTSFNEQFF. The covered CDR3 bases are TGCAGCGCAACCGGGACTAGTTTCAATGAG.